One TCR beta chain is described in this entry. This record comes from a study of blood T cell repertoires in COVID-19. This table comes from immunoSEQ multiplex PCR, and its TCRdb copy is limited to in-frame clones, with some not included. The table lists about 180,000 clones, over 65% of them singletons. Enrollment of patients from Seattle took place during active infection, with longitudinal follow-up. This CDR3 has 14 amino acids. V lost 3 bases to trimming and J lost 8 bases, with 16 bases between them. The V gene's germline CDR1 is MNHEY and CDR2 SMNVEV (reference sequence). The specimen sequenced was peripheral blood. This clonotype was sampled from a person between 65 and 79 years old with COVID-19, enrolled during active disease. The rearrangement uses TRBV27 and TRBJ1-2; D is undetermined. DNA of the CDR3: TGTGCCAGCAGTTTGGGGAGAACGGCCGGGGGCTACACCTTC. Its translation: CASSLGRTAGGYTF.